This TCR beta chain was identified in a study of blood T cell repertoires in COVID-19. About the study: From the United States, Italy and Spain came samples of acute and convalescent COVID-19. The analysed material was cDNA or gDNA that came from T cells, B-cell-depleted T cells, or PBMCs.

Per the authors' pipeline: Nucleated cell number was recorded as an estimate derived from reference gene primer amplification. The method was immunoSEQ multiplex PCR; TCRdb's version includes in-frame clones alone and lacks a portion of them. V, J and clone size reflect that table, while D and trimming were determined from the DNA. The data contain roughly 100,000 clones, about 76% of them singletons. Specimen: peripheral blood. This clonotype was sampled from a man of 80 years or more with acute or convalescent COVID-19.

The DNA of the CDR3 is TGTGCCAGTAGTAGGATTGAGACTAGCGGGATTGAGCAGTTCTTC. Residues: CASSRIETSGIEQFF. This chain uses TRBV19 with TRBJ2-1; TRBD2 matches 11 bases. The CDR3 runs to 15 residues. Germline V lookup: CDR1 LNHDA, CDR2 SQIVND (reference sequence). The junction had 8 bases not matched to a gene; V was cut back by 4 bases and J by 9 bases.